The 25 T cell receptor beta chains reported below all come from one sample, sequenced in a study of memory CD4+ T cells and cytomegalovirus serostatus. The sort gate was single viable CD3+CD4+CD8-CD45RO+ cells for memory CD4+ T cells. The assay was immunoSEQ multiplex PCR, and TCRdb's table has in-frame clones only and misses some. The profile shows some 95,000 clones, about 80% of them singletons. Sequencing was done on a sample of memory CD4+ T cells from blood. The receptors originated from an adult in good health and CMV-seropositive.

V is TRBV9 and J is TRBJ1-2, with D hard to call. The CDR3 sequence is 13 residues long. Trimming took 3 bases from V and 2 from J, leaving 8 bases between them. Germline V gene data show CDR1 as SGDLS and CDR2 as YYNGEE. The CDR3 DNA is TGTGCCAGCAGCGCGAGGATAAACTATGGCTACACCTTC. This encodes CASSARINYGYTF.

The chain combines TRBV28 with TRBJ2-1; perhaps TRBD2 as D (6 bases). The germline CDR1 and CDR2 sequences are MDHEN and SYDVKM. The CDR3 has 17 residues. The V end lost 0 bases, the J end lost 0 bases, and 12 bases lay between the germline ends. The CDR3 reads CASSLWGSGSSYNEQFF. The CDR3 DNA follows: TGTGCCAGCAGTTTATGGGGTAGCGGCAGCTCCTACAATGAGCAGTTCTTC.

The chain recombines TRBV29-1 with TRBJ2-3; 9 positions match TRBD1. The V and J ends lost 6 bases and 5 bases, in that order; junction bases with no gene match: 9. This CDR3 has 14 residues. In germline, CDR1 is SQVTM, CDR2 ANQGSEA. Written as DNA, the CDR3 is TGCAGCGTACCCGGACAGGGGCAGGGAGATACGCAGTATTTT. Translating gives CSVPGQGQGDTQYF.

The sample holds a few counts of this clone. The chain combines TRBV7-6 with TRBJ2-2, with 7 positions matching TRBD2. The CDR3 loop spans 15 amino acids. CDR1 and CDR2 from the germline V gene are SGHVS and FNYEAQ. V was clipped by 10 bases and J by 0 bases; unmatched bases: 8. In DNA form, the CDR3 reads TGTGCCACCCGGACCGGGACTACGAACACCGGGGAGCTGTTTTTT. It codes for CATRTGTTNTGELFF.

The V and J genes are TRBV18 and TRBJ2-1, with TRBD2 identical over 10 bases. Germline V gene lookup returns CDR1 KGHSH and CDR2 LQKENI. V lost 2 bases to trimming and J lost 1 base; unmatched junction nucleotides: 2. This CDR3 region has 16 residues. In DNA form, the CDR3 reads TGTGCCAGCTCACCATCACTAGCGGGGTCCTACAATGAGCAGTTCTTC. Its protein product is CASSPSLAGSYNEQFF.

The chain employs TRBV4-1 and TRBJ2-3; D is undetermined. Germline V lookup: CDR1 MGHRA, CDR2 YSYEKL. CDR3 length: 13 residues. Trimming left V 4 bases short and J 3 bases short, with 8 bases between. The CDR3 here is CASSPHGTDTQYF. DNA for the CDR3: TGCGCCAGCAGCCCCCATGGAACAGATACGCAGTATTTT.

The table lists this clone with a few counts. The CDR3 DNA reads as TGTGCCAGTAGTATGGGGACACCGCTCAAGCCCCAGCATTTT. It translates to CASSMGTPLKPQHF. This sequence joins TRBV19 and TRBJ1-5; perhaps TRBD1 as D (6 bases). V was cut by 3 bases and J by 8 bases, with 14 bases left in between. CDR3 length: 14 amino acids. Germline V gene data show CDR1 as LNHDA and CDR2 as SQIVND (reference sequence).

The chain couples TRBV4-2 to TRBJ2-3; 9 positions agree with TRBD2. CDR3 length: 19 residues. CDR1 and CDR2 (germline): LGHNA, YNFKEQ. V was clipped by 0 bases and J by 5 bases; unmatched bases: 15. CDR3 nucleotide sequence: TGTGCCAGCAGCCAAGAACTGAAGCTAGCGGGGAGTAGTGGAGATACGCAGTATTTT. Encoded protein: CASSQELKLAGSSGDTQYF.

The chain recombines TRBV11-2 with TRBJ2-3; 9 bases agree with TRBD2. Per germline, CDR1 SGHAT and CDR2 FQNNGV. The V gene end was trimmed by 1 base and the J gene end by 4 bases; junction bases not matched to a gene: 6. CDR3 length: 16 residues. The CDR3 coding sequence is TGTGCCAGCAGCTTAGCGGCTAGCGGGACGGCAGATACGCAGTATTTT. Residues: CASSLAASGTADTQYF. The whole variable domain, remainder taken from reference TRBV11-2 and TRBJ2-3, is EAGVAQSPRYKIIEKRQSVAFWCNPISGHATLYWYQQILGQGPKLLIQFQNNGVVDDSQLPKDRFSAERLKGVDSTLKIQPAKLEDSAVYLCASSLAASGTADTQYFGPGTRLTVL.

The chain is built from TRBV14 and TRBJ2-5; 7 positions match TRBD1. CDR3 length: 13 amino acids. With 4 bases clipped from V and 3 bases from J, the junction kept 2 bases outside the gene matches. Germline values: CDR1 SGHDN, CDR2 FVKESK. CDR3 sequence reads: CASSRTGEETQYF. The CDR3 nucleotides are TGTGCCAGCAGCCGCACAGGGGAAGAGACCCAGTACTTC. The entire variable domain, with the rest obtained from reference TRBV14 and TRBJ2-5, is as follows: EAGVTQFPSHSVIEKGQTVTLRCDPISGHDNLYWYRRVMGKEIKFLLHFVKESKQDESGMPNNRFLAERTGGTYSTLKVQPAELEDSGVYFCASSRTGEETQYFGPGTRLLVL.

V gene TRBV5-1 combines with J gene TRBJ2-1, with 11 bases lining up with TRBD1. Germline values: CDR1 SGHRS, CDR2 YFSETQ. Unmatched junction bases numbered 6, after V lost 4 bases and J lost 6 bases. This CDR3 comprises 15 residues. The CDR3 region has the DNA TGCGCCAGCAGCACCGGGACAGGGGGAATCAATGAGCAGTTCTTC. Its translation is CASSTGTGGINEQFF.

V gene TRBV27 combines with J gene TRBJ1-1, with TRBD1 matching over 7 bases. Germline values: CDR1 MNHEY, CDR2 SMNVEV (reference sequence). The CDR3 runs 17 residues. Losses at the gene ends were 2 bases for V and 3 bases for J; bases not matched to a gene: 12. CDR3 sequence: CASSLGDPGQPYTEAFF. For the CDR3, the DNA is TGTGCCAGCAGTTTAGGGGACCCGGGACAGCCTTACACTGAAGCTTTCTTT.

The gene calls are TRBV7-2 and TRBJ1-1; tentative D call: TRBD1 (6 bases). CDR1 is SGHTA and CDR2 is FQGNSA in the germline V gene. V was pared by 5 bases and J by 9 bases, with 19 bases between. CDR3 length equals 14 residues. The CDR3 loop reads CASSLSRAQGQAFF. CDR3 coding DNA: TGTGCCAGCAGCCTATCCCGGGCACAGGGTCAAGCTTTCTTT. Together with reference TRBV7-2 and TRBJ1-1, the CDR3 gives the full variable domain: GAGVSQSPSNKVTEKGKDVELRCDPISGHTALYWYRQSLGQGLEFLIYFQGNSAPDKSGLPSDRFSAERTGGSVSTLTIQRTQQEDSAVYLCASSLSRAQGQAFFGQGTRLTVV.

This chain links TRBV28 with TRBJ2-1; D remains ambiguous. V was clipped by 2 bases and J by 7 bases, with 6 bases between them. The CDR3 contains 12 residues. Germline V gene sequence: CDR1 MDHEN, CDR2 SYDVKM. CDR3 sequence: CASSLQTNEQFF. CDR3 nucleotide sequence: TGTGCCAGCAGTTTACAGACTAATGAGCAGTTCTTC.

V is TRBV6-1 and J is TRBJ1-2, with unresolved D. V shed 3 bases and J shed 4 bases, with 12 bases lying between them. Germline V gene sequence: CDR1 MNHNS, CDR2 SASEGT. This CDR3 has 14 amino acids. The CDR3 region is CASSDGAAGYGYTF. The DNA for the CDR3 is TGTGCCAGCAGTGATGGTGCGGCGGGCTATGGCTACACCTTC.

CDR3 nucleotide sequence: TGCGCCAGCAGCTTGGCCCCTCCGGGACAGGGGGCGCGAGTTGGCTACACCTTC. Protein product: CASSLAPPGQGARVGYTF. This rearrangement joins TRBV5-1 to TRBJ1-2; the match to TRBD1 covers 12 bases. Trimming cost V 0 bases and J 7 bases; bases outside gene matches: 13. CDR1 SGHRS and CDR2 YFSETQ come from the germline V gene. This CDR3 contains 18 residues.

The chain recombines TRBV2 with TRBJ2-7, with 7 bases identical to TRBD2. The CDR3 contains 15 residues. The germline V gene encodes CDR1 SNHLY and CDR2 FYNNEI. Losses at the gene ends were 5 bases for V and 3 bases for J; bases not matched to a gene: 10. The CDR3 reads CASSSSGMTSYEQYF. The CDR3 region has the DNA TGTGCCAGCAGTTCCAGCGGGATGACAAGCTACGAGCAGTACTTC.

The gene calls are TRBV7-3 and TRBJ1-1, with D hard to call. V was clipped by 6 bases and J by 1 base, with 12 bases between them. This CDR3 contains 14 residues. CDR1 SGHTA and CDR2 FQGTGA come from the germline V gene. DNA for the CDR3: TGTGCCAGCAGATCAAGCGGGTCGAACACTGAAGCTTTCTTT. Amino acids: CASRSSGSNTEAFF.

The chain recombines TRBV11-1 with TRBJ2-7; TRBD2 matches at 7 bases. CDR1 is SGHAT and CDR2 is FQDESV in the germline V gene (reference sequence). J lost 4 bases, V lost 1 base, and 10 bases had no gene match. The CDR3 loop spans 16 amino acids. The CDR3 DNA follows: TGTGCCAGCAGCTTAGGCGAGACGGAGGGAGGGTACGAGCAGTACTTC. Protein: CASSLGETEGGYEQYF.

The chain links TRBV7-9 to TRBJ2-3; D gene unclear. Germline-derived CDR1 and CDR2 are SEHNR and FQNEAQ (reference sequence). The CDR3 has 13 amino acids. V was shortened by 5 bases and J by 9 bases, with 15 bases between the two germline ends. CDR3 loop: CASSPLDRTTQYF. CDR3 sequence (DNA): TGTGCCAGCAGCCCCCTTGATCGGACGACGCAGTATTTT.

This clone was picked up one time. The J gene is TRBJ1-3, the V gene TRBV10-3; D unresolved. The CDR3 sequence is 12 residues long. From germline, CDR1 is ENHRY and CDR2 SYGVKD. V was cut by 4 bases and J by 4 bases, with 5 bases left in between. CDR3 coding DNA: TGTGCCATCAGTGGAGGAGGAAACACCATATATTTT. The encoded protein is CAISGGGNTIYF.

The chain couples TRBV28 to TRBJ1-2; 9 bases match TRBD1. Trimming removed 6 bases from V and 7 bases from J; junction bases left unmatched: 9. In germline, CDR1 is MDHEN, CDR2 SYDVKM. This CDR3 has 14 amino acids. The CDR3 is CASRSTGGLFGYTF. The CDR3 nucleotides are TGTGCCAGCAGGTCGACAGGGGGATTATTTGGCTACACCTTC.

The chain employs TRBV5-1 and TRBJ2-1; D unclear. CDR3 size: 13 residues. Trimming stripped 4 bases from V and 1 base from J, with 6 bases between. Germline CDR1 SGHRS, CDR2 YFSETQ. The CDR3 loop is CASSIGSYNEQFF. As DNA, the CDR3 is TGCGCCAGCAGCATAGGGTCCTACAATGAGCAGTTCTTC.

As DNA, the CDR3 is TGCGCCAGCGGGGACAGGGGCACAGATACGCAGTATTTT. The encoded protein is CASGDRGTDTQYF. The rearrangement joins TRBV4-3 to TRBJ2-3; 9 nucleotides align to TRBD1. Germline CDR1 and CDR2: LGHNA and YSLEER. Losses at the gene ends were 8 bases for V and 1 base for J; bases not matched to a gene: 1. The CDR3 length is 13 residues.

The chain recombines TRBV27 with TRBJ2-2; D tentatively fits TRBD1 or TRBD2 (5 bases each). This CDR3 is built from 14 residues. CDR1 is MNHEY and CDR2 is SMNVEV in the germline V gene (reference sequence). V was shortened by 3 bases and J by 3 bases, with 8 bases between the two germline ends. CDR3 region: CASSLGRDTGELFF. The CDR3, as DNA: TGTGCCAGCAGTTTGGGGCGGGACACCGGGGAGCTGTTTTTT.